The clone carrying this T cell receptor beta chain appeared once. Its specificity is unknown. The library was made from cDNA and included unique molecular identifiers. The source material, 1 to 10 million T cells, gave rise to roughly 0.5 million cDNA molecules. In TCRdb, the PCR reads were re-called with MiXCR into one record per CDR3 protein. The table records 750,000 to 950,000 distinct CDR3 sequences, about 45% of them present only once. The sample originates from a study of post-analysis software for immune sequencing data. Study as a whole: Secondary progressive, relapsing-remitting and progressive-relapsing multiple sclerosis were among the included disease courses.

Findings and limits, study-wide: Significantly lower normalized Chao1 diversity was found in patients with multiple sclerosis relative to controls. F measure clustering grouped samples strongly by preparation batch.

The sequence came from a girl under 18 with multiple sclerosis. Input material: blood.

In DNA form, the CDR3 reads TGTGCCAGCTCACCACTCGAGGGATCTAACTATGGCTACACCTTC. Protein sequence: CASSPLEGSNYGYTF. V gene TRBV18 combines with J gene TRBJ1-2; D call uncertain. Germline CDR1 KGHSH, CDR2 LQKENI. Trimming left V 1 base short and J 0 bases short, with 9 bases between. This CDR3 is 15 amino acids long.